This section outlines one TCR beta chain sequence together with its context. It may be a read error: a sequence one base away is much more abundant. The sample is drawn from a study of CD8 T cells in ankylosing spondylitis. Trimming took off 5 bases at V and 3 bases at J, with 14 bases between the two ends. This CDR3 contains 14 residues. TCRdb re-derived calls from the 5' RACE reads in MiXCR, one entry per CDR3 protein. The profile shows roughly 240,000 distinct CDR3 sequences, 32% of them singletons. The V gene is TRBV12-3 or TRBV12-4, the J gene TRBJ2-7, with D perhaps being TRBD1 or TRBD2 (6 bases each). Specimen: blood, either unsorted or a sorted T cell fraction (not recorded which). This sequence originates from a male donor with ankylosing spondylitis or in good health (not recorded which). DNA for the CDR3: TGTGCCAGCAGTCCCAAGAGGGGGGACTACGAGCAGTACTTC. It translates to CASSPKRGDYEQYF.